This passage covers 26 T cell receptor beta chains from one sample sequenced in a study of cytomegalovirus exposure and HLA in healthy donors (dated 2017 in TCRdb). Libraries were constructed by the immunoSEQ multiplex PCR assay. For the multiplex PCR, a mixture combining 60 forward primers for TCR Vbeta segments and 13 reverse primers for TCR Jbeta segments was used. Not all clones reach the TCRdb copy of this immuneACCESS table, which keeps in-frame sequences only. Checked studies attribute under half of the gap to unresolved V genes and leave the rest unexplained. The sample data list 200,000 to 250,000 clones, and 70% to 90% of these were observed just once. The ten largest clonotypes hold about 3% of the sample. The sequencing sample was made of PBMCs. Receptors were obtained from a young man in good health and CMV-seronegative.

This clone was detected only a few times. The CDR3 bases are TGTGCCAGCAGCCAATCGAGGCAGGGGGGTTACGGCTACACCTTC. Translation: CASSQSRQGGYGYTF. This chain uses TRBV16 with TRBJ1-2, with TRBD1 identical over 7 bases. Germline assignment: CDR1 KGHSY and CDR2 FQNENV. Trimming cost V 0 bases and J 8 bases; bases outside gene matches: 9. The CDR3 is 15 residues long.

V is TRBV2 and J is TRBJ1-6; D gene uncertain. Germline lookup yields CDR1 SNHLY and CDR2 FYNNEI. There are 14 residues in the CDR3. V was pared by 6 bases and J by 4 bases, with 10 bases between. CDR3 sequence: CASSPQTYNSPLHF. CDR3 DNA sequence: TGTGCCAGCAGCCCGCAAACTTATAATTCACCCCTCCACTTT.

The gene calls are TRBV5-6 and TRBJ2-1, with a weak D call TRBD2 (6 bases). The V and J ends lost 3 bases and 8 bases respectively, with 12 bases between them. CDR1 and CDR2 from the germline V gene are SGHDT and YYEEEE. The length of the CDR3 is 13 residues. The CDR3 DNA follows: TGTGCCAGCAGCTGGGAGGTCGGCGATGAGCAGTTCTTC. Translation gives CASSWEVGDEQFF.

This chain uses TRBV27 with TRBJ1-1; 9 bases map to TRBD1. The CDR3 has 16 amino acids. The V and J ends lost 5 bases and 2 bases, in that order; junction bases with no gene match: 9. The germline gives CDR1 MNHEY, CDR2 SMNVEV (reference sequence). Here the CDR3 reads CASSPWTGDINTEAFF. In nucleotides, the CDR3 is TGTGCCAGCAGTCCGTGGACAGGGGATATAAACACTGAAGCTTTCTTT.

This chain links TRBV10-1 with TRBJ1-5; weak D call: TRBD1 (6 bases). CDR3 length equals 16 residues. Deletions cut 4 bases from V and 0 bases from J, with 13 bases between. CDR1 is WNHNN and CDR2 is SYGVQD in the germline V gene (reference sequence). CDR3 in amino acids: CASSGRTADSNQPQHF. Here the CDR3 DNA reads TGCGCCAGCAGTGGAAGGACAGCTGATAGCAATCAGCCCCAGCATTTT.

V usage is TRBV18 and J usage is TRBJ2-7; 7 positions agree with TRBD1. V was clipped by 4 bases and J by 7 bases; unmatched bases: 10. This CDR3 is 14 amino acids long. Germline CDR1 reads KGHSH; CDR2 reads LQKENI. CDR3 region: CASSLFDRVEEQYF. CDR3 sequence (DNA): TGTGCCAGCTCACTTTTCGACAGGGTTGAGGAGCAGTACTTC. Full variable domain (remainder filled in from reference TRBV18 and TRBJ2-7): NAGVMQNPRHLVRRRGQEARLRCSPMKGHSHVYWYRQLPEEGLKFMVYLQKENIIDESGMPKERFSAEFPKEGPSILRIQQVVRGDSAAYFCASSLFDRVEEQYFGPGTRLTVT.

In nucleotides, the CDR3 is TGTGCCAGCAGTTACAGGGTAGGGGCCTCTGGGGCCAACGTCCTGACTTTC. Translation: CASSYRVGASGANVLTF. The V gene is TRBV27, the J gene TRBJ2-6; maybe TRBD1 (6 bases). This CDR3 region has 17 residues. CDR1 and CDR2 from the germline V gene are MNHEY and SMNVEV (reference sequence). V was shortened by 4 bases and J by 0 bases, with 13 bases between the two germline ends.

Concerning this clone itself: Additional DNA sequences in this sample encode the identical CDR3. The CDR3 sequence: CASSVRGGTDTQYF. In DNA, the CDR3 is TGTGCCAGCAGCGTAAGGGGGGGGACAGATACGCAGTATTTT. This chain links TRBV9 with TRBJ2-3; maybe TRBD2 (7 bases). The CDR3 is 14 residues long. Per germline, CDR1 SGDLS and CDR2 YYNGEE. With 1 base removed from V and 3 bases from J, the gap between germline ends came to 9 bases.

The chain links TRBV9 to TRBJ1-4; unclear D gene. Trimming removed 0 bases from V and 3 bases from J, with 6 bases in between. Germline V gene sequence: CDR1 SGDLS, CDR2 YYNGEE. The CDR3 runs to 14 residues. CDR3 bases: TGTGCCAGCAGCGTAGGGGGAGCTAATGAAAAACTGTTTTTT. Protein product: CASSVGGANEKLFF.

The J gene is TRBJ2-7, the V gene TRBV28, with a tentative D call TRBD2 (5 bases). Germline V gene lookup returns CDR1 MDHEN and CDR2 SYDVKM. With 6 bases removed from V and 3 bases from J, the gap between germline ends came to 30 bases. The CDR3 spans 19 residues. The CDR3 is CASSPFGVGSPTFIYEQYF. CDR3 bases: TGTGCCAGCAGCCCCTTTGGGGTGGGGAGTCCCACTTTCATCTACGAGCAGTACTTC.

V and J are TRBV5-1 and TRBJ2-5, with a weak D call TRBD2 (5 bases). The J call may not be correct, given that the DNA end is closer to TRBJ2-7. This CDR3 spans 16 amino acids. Germline assignment: CDR1 SGHRS and CDR2 YFSETQ. The CDR3 region is CASSLGPQVGVYEQYF. The CDR3 bases are TGCGCCAGCAGCTTGGGGCCCCAAGTGGGAGTTTACGAGCAGTACTTC.

The rearrangement uses TRBV7-3 and TRBJ2-1, with TRBD1 matching 8 bases. The CDR3 contains 15 residues. The junction had 3 bases not matched to a gene; V was cut back by 5 bases and J by 0 bases. The germline CDR1 and CDR2 sequences are SGHTA and FQGTGA. The DNA for the CDR3 is TGTGCCAGCAGCCCTCAGGGGGCCTCCTACAATGAGCAGTTCTTC. It is translated as CASSPQGASYNEQFF.

J is TRBJ2-2 and V is TRBV9; 14 nucleotides align to TRBD2. The trim removed 3 bases at V and 6 bases at J, leaving 13 bases unmatched. Germline CDR1 reads SGDLS; CDR2 reads YYNGEE. This CDR3 spans 19 amino acids. This CDR3 reads CASSALTTTSGGAAGELFF. The CDR3 DNA is TGTGCCAGCAGCGCCCTTACCACGACTAGCGGGGGGGCCGCCGGGGAGCTGTTTTTT.

The sample holds a few counts of this clone. The CDR3 nucleotides read TGTGCCAGTAGATCGAGGGGGAAGGGGAACACTGAAGCTTTCTTT. Translation gives CASRSRGKGNTEAFF. This chain uses TRBV19 with TRBJ1-1; maybe TRBD1 (6 bases). Germline V CDR1 and CDR2: LNHDA, SQIVND (reference sequence). V shed 6 bases and J shed 1 base, with 15 bases lying between them. The CDR3 contains 15 residues. The full variable domain, in which reference TRBV19 and TRBJ1-1 provide the parts outside the CDR3, is DGGITQSPKYLFRKEGQNVTLSCEQNLNHDAMYWYRQDPGQGLRLIYYSQIVNDFQKGDIAEGYSVSREKKESFPLTVTSAQKNPTAFYLCASRSRGKGNTEAFFGQGTRLTVV.

Note on this clone: The same CDR3 can be traced to other DNA sequences in this sample. This chain joins TRBV6-5 and TRBJ2-7; TRBD1 aligns across 10 bases. CDR1 and CDR2 (germline): MNHEY, SVGAGI. The CDR3 is made up of 15 amino acids. Unmatched junction bases numbered 2, after V lost 0 bases and J lost 3 bases. CDR3 in amino acids: CASSYSGTGDYEQYF. The CDR3 nucleotides read TGTGCCAGCAGTTACTCCGGGACAGGGGACTACGAGCAGTACTTC.

V usage is TRBV7-9 and J usage is TRBJ1-1, with a weak D call TRBD1 (6 bases). V was pared by 2 bases and J by 5 bases, with 9 bases between. The CDR3 runs 13 residues. Germline lookup yields CDR1 SEHNR and CDR2 FQNEAQ (reference sequence). Here the CDR3 reads CASSLKGGTEAFF. The CDR3 nucleotides read TGTGCCAGCAGCTTAAAGGGGGGGACTGAAGCTTTCTTT.

This clone was detected once. The chain joins TRBV10-3 to TRBJ2-7; 9 bases are a match to TRBD2. The CDR3 runs 13 residues. V gave up 4 bases and J gave up 5 bases; unmatched junction bases: 3. Germline CDR1 reads ENHRY; CDR2 reads SYGVKD. The chain's CDR3 is CAISVTSGHEQYF. The CDR3 DNA is TGTGCCATCAGTGTGACTAGCGGCCACGAGCAGTACTTC.

The chain recombines TRBV9 with TRBJ2-1; D may be TRBD1 (8 bases). Germline V CDR1 and CDR2: SGDLS, YYNGEE. CDR3 length equals 14 residues. Deletions cut 2 bases from V and 7 bases from J, with 13 bases between. Written as DNA, the CDR3 is TGTGCCAGCAGCGTTACAGGGGGGGGGAATGAGCAGTTCTTC. The encoded protein is CASSVTGGGNEQFF.

The chain recombines TRBV5-1 with TRBJ2-3; D possibly corresponds to TRBD2 (6 bases). Germline assignment: CDR1 SGHRS and CDR2 YFSETQ. The CDR3 is 15 amino acids. V was cut by 5 bases and J by 1 base, with 14 bases left in between. The CDR3 here is CASRHSGTGTDTQYF. The CDR3 nucleotides are TGCGCCAGCAGACATTCCGGGACTGGCACAGATACGCAGTATTTT.

The genes are TRBV6-6 and TRBJ2-1; no definite D call. Germline assignment: CDR1 MNHNY and CDR2 SVGAGI (reference sequence). V was trimmed by 0 bases and J by 5 bases, leaving 11 bases between them. The CDR3 is made up of 15 amino acids. The CDR3 is CASSYSGQLDNEQFF. DNA of the CDR3: TGTGCCAGCAGTTACTCTGGGCAGCTGGACAATGAGCAGTTCTTC.

The CDR3, as DNA: TGTGCCAGCACTGTGGTCGGCTCCTACAATGAGCAGTTCTTC. Translating it yields CASTVVGSYNEQFF. The chain links TRBV6-1 to TRBJ2-1; D unresolved. V shed 7 bases and J shed 0 bases, with 10 bases lying between them. CDR3 length: 14 amino acids. Germline V gene data show CDR1 as MNHNS and CDR2 as SASEGT.

The chain uses TRBV6-5 and TRBJ2-3; TRBD2 is a possible D gene (7 bases). V shed 4 bases and J shed 4 bases, with 12 bases lying between them. This CDR3 has 14 amino acids. The germline CDR1 and CDR2 sequences are MNHEY and SVGAGI. The CDR3 DNA follows: TGTGCCAGCAGTTCCCTAGGGGGGGCAGATACGCAGTATTTT. As protein: CASSSLGGADTQYF.

The J gene is TRBJ1-5, the V gene TRBV5-6; 8 positions agree with TRBD1. J gave up 7 bases and V 0 bases, and 6 bases lay outside the gene matches. This CDR3 has 15 amino acids. Germline CDR1 is SGHDT and CDR2 is YYEEEE. The CDR3 region is CASSLAPGGGQPQHF. The CDR3 DNA sequence: TGTGCCAGCAGCTTGGCCCCAGGGGGCGGACAGCCCCAGCATTTT.

The gene calls are TRBV28 and TRBJ1-1; D not certain. From germline, CDR1 is MDHEN and CDR2 SYDVKM. The CDR3 extends over 15 amino acids. Trimming removed 5 bases at V and 10 bases at J, with 23 bases between. The CDR3 loop reads CASSNYDTPGVGAFF. The CDR3, as DNA: TGTGCCAGCAGTAATTATGACACCCCCGGGGTGGGAGCTTTCTTT.

The rearrangement joins TRBV5-4 to TRBJ1-2; 8 nucleotides agree with TRBD1. The CDR3 loop spans 14 amino acids. Germline loops: CDR1 SGHNT, CDR2 YYREEE (reference sequence). V lost 2 bases to trimming and J lost 4 bases; unmatched junction nucleotides: 4. The chain's CDR3 is CASSFKGQGYGYTF. CDR3 nucleotide sequence: TGTGCCAGCAGCTTTAAAGGACAGGGCTATGGCTACACCTTC.

This clone was found once. This chain joins TRBV9 and TRBJ2-7; 7 positions match TRBD2. The germline V gene encodes CDR1 SGDLS and CDR2 YYNGEE. The CDR3 consists of 14 residues. V was clipped by 4 bases and J by 3 bases; unmatched bases: 7. CDR3 bases: TGTGCCAGCAGCCTTGGGGGGGTAAGCTACGAGCAGTACTTC. Translated, it gives CASSLGGVSYEQYF.